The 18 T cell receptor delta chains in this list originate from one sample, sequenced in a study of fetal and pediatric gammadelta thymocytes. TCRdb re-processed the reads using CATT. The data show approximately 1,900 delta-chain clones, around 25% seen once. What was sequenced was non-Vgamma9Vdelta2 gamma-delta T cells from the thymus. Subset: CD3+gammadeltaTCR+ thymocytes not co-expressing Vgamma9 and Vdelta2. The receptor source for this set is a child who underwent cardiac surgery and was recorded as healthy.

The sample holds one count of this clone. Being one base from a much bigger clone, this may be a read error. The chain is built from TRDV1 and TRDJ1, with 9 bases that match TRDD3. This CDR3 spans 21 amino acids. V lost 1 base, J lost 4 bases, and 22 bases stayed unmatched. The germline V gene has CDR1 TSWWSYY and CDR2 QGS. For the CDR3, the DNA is TGTGCTCTTGGGGAACCGTTCGGAAGGTCCTCGGCTGGGGGATCCTACGATAAACTCATCTTT. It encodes CALGEPFGRSSAGGSYDKLIF.

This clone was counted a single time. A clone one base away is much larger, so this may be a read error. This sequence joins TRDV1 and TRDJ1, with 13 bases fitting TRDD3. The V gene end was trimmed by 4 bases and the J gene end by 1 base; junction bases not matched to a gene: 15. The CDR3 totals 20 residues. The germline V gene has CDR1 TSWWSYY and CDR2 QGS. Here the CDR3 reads CALGVCLPITGGYGTDKLIF. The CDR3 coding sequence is TGTGCTCTTGGGGTGTGCCTCCCTATTACTGGGGGATACGGCACCGATAAACTCATCTTT.

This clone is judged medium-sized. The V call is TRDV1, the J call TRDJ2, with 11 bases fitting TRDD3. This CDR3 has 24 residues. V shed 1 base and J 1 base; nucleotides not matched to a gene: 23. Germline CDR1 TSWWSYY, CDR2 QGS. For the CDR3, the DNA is TGTGCTCTTGGGGAACCCGCCTTCCTAATGACCTGGGGGATACTTGCGGTTTTGACAGCACAACTCTTCTTT. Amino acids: CALGEPAFLMTWGILAVLTAQLFF.

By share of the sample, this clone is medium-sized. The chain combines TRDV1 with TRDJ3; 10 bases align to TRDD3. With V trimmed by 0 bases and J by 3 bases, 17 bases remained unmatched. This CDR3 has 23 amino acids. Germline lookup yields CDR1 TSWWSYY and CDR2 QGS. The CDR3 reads CALGELDTGDTLPRFWDTRQMFF. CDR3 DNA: TGTGCTCTTGGGGAACTTGATACGGGGGATACGCTTCCGAGGTTCTGGGACACCCGACAGATGTTTTTC.

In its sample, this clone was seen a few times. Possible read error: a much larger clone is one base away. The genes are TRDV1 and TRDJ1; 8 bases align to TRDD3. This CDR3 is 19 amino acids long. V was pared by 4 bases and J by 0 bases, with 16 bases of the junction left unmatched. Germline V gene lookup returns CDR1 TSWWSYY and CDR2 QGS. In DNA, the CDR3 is TGTGCTCTTGGGGCCATATTCCCCGACTGGGGGTTTTACACCGATAAACTCATCTTT. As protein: CALGAIFPDWGFYTDKLIF.

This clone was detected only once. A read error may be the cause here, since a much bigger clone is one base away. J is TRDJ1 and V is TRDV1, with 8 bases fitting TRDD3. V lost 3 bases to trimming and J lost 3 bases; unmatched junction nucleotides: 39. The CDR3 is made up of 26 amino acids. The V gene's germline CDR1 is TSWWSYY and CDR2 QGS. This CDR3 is CALGDLSTSPRGNLYWGVPASDKLIF. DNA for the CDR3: TGTGCTCTTGGGGACCTAAGTACGTCCCCACGAGGAAACCTGTACTGGGGGGTCCCCGCCTCCGATAAACTCATCTTT.

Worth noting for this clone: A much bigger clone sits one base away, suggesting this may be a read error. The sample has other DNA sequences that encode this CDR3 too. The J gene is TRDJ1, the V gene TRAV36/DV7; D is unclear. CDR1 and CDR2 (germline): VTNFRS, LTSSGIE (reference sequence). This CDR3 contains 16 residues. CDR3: CAVSPPAGKGFDKLIF. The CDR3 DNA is TGTGCTGTGTCCCCCCCCGCTGGTAAGGGTTTCGATAAACTCATCTTC.

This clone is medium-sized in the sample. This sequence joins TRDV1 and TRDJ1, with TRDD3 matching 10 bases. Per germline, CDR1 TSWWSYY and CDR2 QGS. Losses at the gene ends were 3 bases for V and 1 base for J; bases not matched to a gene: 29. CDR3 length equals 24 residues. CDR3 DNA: TGTGCTCTTGGGGACCACATCACTTCCGGCCTGGGGGATATAATTCGAACCCGCACCGATAAACTCATCTTT. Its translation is CALGDHITSGLGDIIRTRTDKLIF.

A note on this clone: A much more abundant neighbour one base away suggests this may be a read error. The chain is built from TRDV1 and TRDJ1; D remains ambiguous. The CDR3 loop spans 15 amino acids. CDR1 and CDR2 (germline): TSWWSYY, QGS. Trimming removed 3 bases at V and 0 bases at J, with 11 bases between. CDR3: CALGDTMAYTDKLIF. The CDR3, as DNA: TGTGCTCTTGGGGACACCATGGCGTACACCGATAAACTCATCTTT.

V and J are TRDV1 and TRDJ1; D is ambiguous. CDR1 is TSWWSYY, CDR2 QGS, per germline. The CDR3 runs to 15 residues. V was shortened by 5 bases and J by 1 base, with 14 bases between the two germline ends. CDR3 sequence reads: CALGIGVTITDKLIF. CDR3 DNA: TGTGCTCTTGGGATTGGAGTTACCATCACCGATAAACTCATCTTT.

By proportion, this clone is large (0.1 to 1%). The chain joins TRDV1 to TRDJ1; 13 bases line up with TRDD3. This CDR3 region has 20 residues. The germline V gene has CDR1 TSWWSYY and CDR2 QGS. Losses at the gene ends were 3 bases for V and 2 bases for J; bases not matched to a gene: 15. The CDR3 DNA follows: TGTGCTCTTGGGGAGACTTCCTCCCCTTACTGGGGGATACGGACCGATAAACTCATCTTT. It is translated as CALGETSSPYWGIRTDKLIF.

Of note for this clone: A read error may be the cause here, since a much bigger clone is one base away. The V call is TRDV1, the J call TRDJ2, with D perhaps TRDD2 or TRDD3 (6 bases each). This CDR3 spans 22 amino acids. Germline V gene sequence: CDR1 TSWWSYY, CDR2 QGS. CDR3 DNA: TGTGCTCTTGGGGGATTCTCCTACGAGGCTGGGGAAAGTATAGCTTTGAAAGCACAACTCTTCTTT. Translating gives CALGGFSYEAGESIALKAQLFF.

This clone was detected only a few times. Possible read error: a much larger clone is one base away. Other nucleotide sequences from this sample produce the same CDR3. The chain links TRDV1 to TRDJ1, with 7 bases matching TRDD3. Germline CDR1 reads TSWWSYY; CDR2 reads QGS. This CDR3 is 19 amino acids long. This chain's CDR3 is CALGELRRWIRERHSKLIF. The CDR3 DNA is TGTGCTCTTGGAGAACTACGCCGTTGGATACGCGAGAGACACTCTAAACTCATCTTT.

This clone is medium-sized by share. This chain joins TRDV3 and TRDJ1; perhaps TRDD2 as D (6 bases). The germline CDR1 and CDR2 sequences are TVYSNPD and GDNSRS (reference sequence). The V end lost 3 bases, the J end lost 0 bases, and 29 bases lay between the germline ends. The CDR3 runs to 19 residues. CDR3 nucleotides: TGTGCCTTGATGTGGCCTTCCCAAAGAAGAATTTCCTACACCGATAAACTCATCTTT. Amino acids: CALMWPSQRRISYTDKLIF. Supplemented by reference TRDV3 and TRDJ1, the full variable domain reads CDKVTQSSPDQTVASGSEVVLLCTYDTVYSNPDLFWYRIRPDYSFQFVFYGDNSRSEGADFTQGRFSVKHILTQKAFHLVISPVRTEDSATYYCALMWPSQRRISYTDKLIFGKGTRVTVEP.

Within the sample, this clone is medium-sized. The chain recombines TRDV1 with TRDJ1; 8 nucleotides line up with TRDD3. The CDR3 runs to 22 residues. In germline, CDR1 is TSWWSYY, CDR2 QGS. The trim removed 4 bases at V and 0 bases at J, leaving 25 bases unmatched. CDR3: CALGVSLRQESTGGRYTDKLIF. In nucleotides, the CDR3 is TGTGCTCTTGGGGTTTCCCTACGTCAGGAAAGTACTGGGGGTAGATACACCGATAAACTCATCTTT.

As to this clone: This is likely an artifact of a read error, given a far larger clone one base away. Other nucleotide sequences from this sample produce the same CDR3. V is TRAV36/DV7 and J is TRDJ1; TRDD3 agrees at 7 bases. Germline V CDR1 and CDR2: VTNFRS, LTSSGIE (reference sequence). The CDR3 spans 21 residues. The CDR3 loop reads CAVRAGLRLLGIHMYTDKLIF. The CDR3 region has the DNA TGTGCTGTGAGGGCCGGCCTTCGGCTACTGGGGATCCACATGTACACCGATAAACTAATCTTT.

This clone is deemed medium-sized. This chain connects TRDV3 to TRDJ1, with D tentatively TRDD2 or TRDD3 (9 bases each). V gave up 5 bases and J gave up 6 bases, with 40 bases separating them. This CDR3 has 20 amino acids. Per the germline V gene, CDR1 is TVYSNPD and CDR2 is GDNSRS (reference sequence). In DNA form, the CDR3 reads TGTGCCCGAACCCCGCCTTCCTACGATATGAATGCTGGGGGATCCTATAAACTCATCTTT. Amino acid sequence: CARTPPSYDMNAGGSYKLIF.

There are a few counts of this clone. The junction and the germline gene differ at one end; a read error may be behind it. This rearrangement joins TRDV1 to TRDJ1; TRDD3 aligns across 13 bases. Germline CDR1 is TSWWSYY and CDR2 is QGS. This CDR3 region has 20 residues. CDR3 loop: CALGELLLVLGDTLADKPIF. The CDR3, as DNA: TGTGCTCTTGGGGAACTCCTACTAGTACTGGGGGATACGCTCGCCGATAAACCCATCTTT.